The 22 T cell receptor beta chains listed next were all sequenced from one sample in a study of lymphopenia after photon versus proton radiotherapy (dated by TCRdb to between 2018 and 2021). The library was generated by the immunoSEQ multiplex PCR assay. TCRdb carries this immuneACCESS record with in-frame sequences only. Its versions omit some clonotypes, under half of them owing to an unresolved V gene in the studies checked, with the rest unexplained. The sample table records tens of thousands of clones; 80% to 95% of these occur just once. About a sixth of the sample goes to the ten largest clones. Sequenced here: peripheral blood, sampled from a patient treated with photon-based radiotherapy. These receptors were collected from a middle-aged woman with cholangiocarcinoma.

The CDR3 sequence is CASSFTGGAPTQYF. The CDR3 nucleotides are TGCGCCAGCAGCTTTACCGGGGGTGCGCCGACCCAGTACTTC. V and J are TRBV5-1 and TRBJ2-5; D may be TRBD2 (6 bases). The ends were cut back, 2 bases at V and 7 bases at J, with 15 bases in the middle. Germline V gene lookup returns CDR1 SGHRS and CDR2 YFSETQ. The CDR3 runs 14 residues.

V and J are TRBV7-9 and TRBJ1-4; 8 positions match TRBD1. V lost 3 bases, J lost 3 bases, and 6 bases stayed unmatched. Germline CDR1 is SEHNR and CDR2 is FQNEAQ (reference sequence). CDR3 length equals 16 residues. CDR3 sequence reads: CASSFFPGQANEKLFF. The CDR3 nucleotides are TGTGCCAGCAGCTTCTTCCCGGGACAGGCTAATGAAAAACTGTTTTTT.

V is TRBV7-9 and J is TRBJ2-7, with D possibly TRBD2 on 5 matching bases. Germline V lookup: CDR1 SEHNR, CDR2 FQNEAQ (reference sequence). The CDR3 length is 14 residues. V was trimmed by 5 bases and J by 6 bases, leaving 17 bases between them. The chain's CDR3 is CASSTRTRTREQYF. The CDR3 DNA reads TGTGCCAGCAGCACACGGACTCGTACCCGCGAGCAGTACTTC.

This chain connects TRBV10-1 to TRBJ1-2, with D maybe TRBD1 (6 bases). Germline CDR1 reads WNHNN; CDR2 reads SYGVQD (reference sequence). The CDR3 has 12 residues. Trimming stripped 6 bases from V and 6 bases from J, with 11 bases between. The CDR3 coding sequence is TGCGCCAGCAGCAAGGGACACGATGGCTACACCTTC. Amino acid sequence: CASSKGHDGYTF.

In this sample, this clone turned up once. The chain links TRBV5-1 to TRBJ1-5; weak D call: TRBD1 (6 bases). Trimming shortened V by 2 bases and J by 5 bases, and 11 bases separated the two germline ends. The CDR3 length is 14 residues. From germline, CDR1 is SGHRS and CDR2 YFSETQ. Here the CDR3 reads CASSLQGRDQPQHF. The CDR3 DNA sequence: TGCGCCAGCAGCTTACAGGGTCGGGATCAGCCCCAGCATTTT. The entire variable domain, with the rest obtained from reference TRBV5-1 and TRBJ1-5, is as follows: KAGVTQTPRYLIKTRGQQVTLSCSPISGHRSVSWYQQTPGQGLQFLFEYFSETQRNKGNFPGRFSGRQFSNSRSEMNVSTLELGDSALYLCASSLQGRDQPQHFGDGTRLSIL.

The V and J genes are TRBV11-3 and TRBJ2-7; 7 bases match TRBD1. Unmatched junction bases numbered 15, after V lost 11 bases and J lost 2 bases. Germline V gene data show CDR1 as SGHNT and CDR2 as YENEEA. The CDR3 loop spans 15 amino acids. CDR3 nucleotide sequence: TGTGCCGGCCTTTCCAGAGGGGGCCCCCCCTACGAGCAGTACTTC. The encoded protein is CAGLSRGGPPYEQYF.

The V and J genes are TRBV7-9 and TRBJ2-1; D uncertain. CDR3 size: 16 residues. V dropped 0 bases and J dropped 8 bases, with 17 bases sitting between them. Germline CDR1 is SEHNR and CDR2 is FQNEAQ (reference sequence). Here the CDR3 DNA reads TGTGCCAGCAGCTTAGCCACCCCGACGGTTAGGTATGAGCAGTTCTTC. Translating gives CASSLATPTVRYEQFF. Full variable domain (missing parts from reference TRBV7-9 and TRBJ2-1): DTGVSQNPRHKITKRGQNVTFRCDPISEHNRLYWYRQTLGQGPEFLTYFQNEAQLEKSRLLSDRFSAERPKGSFSTLEIQRTEQGDSAMYLCASSLATPTVRYEQFFGPGTRLTVL.

The chain links TRBV28 to TRBJ1-1; D might be TRBD1 (5 bases). CDR1 is MDHEN, CDR2 SYDVKM, per germline. CDR3 length equals 16 residues. Trimming shortened V by 3 bases and J by 3 bases, and 17 bases separated the two germline ends. DNA for the CDR3: TGTGCCAGCAGTTTCCCCCTCGTGGCCAGGGACACTGAAGCTTTCTTT. This gives the protein CASSFPLVARDTEAFF.

The rearrangement joins TRBV5-4 to TRBJ2-3; maybe TRBD2 (6 bases). The CDR3 loop spans 13 amino acids. Germline-derived CDR1 and CDR2 are SGHNT and YYREEE (reference sequence). V was cut by 7 bases and J by 1 base, with 10 bases left in between. The CDR3 DNA is TGTGCCAGCGGCGTAGCGGGCACAGATACGCAGTATTTT. It is translated as CASGVAGTDTQYF.

Written as DNA, the CDR3 is TGTGCCGCCAAGAGGGGGGGCACTGAAGCTTTCTTT. Protein sequence: CAAKRGGTEAFF. V usage is TRBV6-6 and J usage is TRBJ1-1, with a possible D match to TRBD1 (6 bases). Trimming pared 11 bases from V and 4 bases from J, leaving 14 bases between. Germline V gene lookup returns CDR1 MNHNY and CDR2 SVGAGI (reference sequence). The CDR3 totals 12 residues.

The chain uses TRBV18 and TRBJ2-7; weak D call: TRBD2 (6 bases). This CDR3 is 15 amino acids long. V shed 3 bases and J shed 0 bases, with 12 bases lying between them. Germline CDR1 KGHSH, CDR2 LQKENI. The CDR3 sequence is CASSPTGTRSYEQYF. CDR3 in DNA: TGTGCCAGCTCACCTACCGGGACTCGCTCCTACGAGCAGTACTTC.

This chain connects TRBV18 to TRBJ2-4; D remains unclear. The V and J ends lost 3 bases and 0 bases respectively, with 6 bases between them. Looked up from germline, CDR1 is KGHSH and CDR2 is LQKENI. This CDR3 is 14 amino acids long. CDR3 in amino acids: CASSPPQAKNIQYF. CDR3 DNA: TGTGCCAGCTCACCGCCCCAAGCCAAAAACATTCAGTACTTC.

The chain recombines TRBV5-1 with TRBJ2-5; no definite D call. Trimming left V 2 bases short and J 2 bases short, with 7 bases between. Germline values: CDR1 SGHRS, CDR2 YFSETQ. This CDR3 contains 13 residues. As DNA, the CDR3 is TGCGCCAGCAGCTTAAGGTCGCAAGAGACCCAGTACTTC. Residues: CASSLRSQETQYF. Based on the CDR3 plus reference TRBV5-1 and TRBJ2-5, the full variable domain is KAGVTQTPRYLIKTRGQQVTLSCSPISGHRSVSWYQQTPGQGLQFLFEYFSETQRNKGNFPGRFSGRQFSNSRSEMNVSTLELGDSALYLCASSLRSQETQYFGPGTRLLVL.

V and J are TRBV18 and TRBJ2-7; 7 bases line up with TRBD1. From germline, CDR1 is KGHSH and CDR2 LQKENI. Germline trimming cut 3 bases from V and 3 bases from J; bases unmatched to any gene: 8. This CDR3 is built from 15 residues. Here the CDR3 DNA reads TGTGCCAGCTCACCGTTCATCACAGGGGACTACGAGCAGTACTTC. Protein sequence: CASSPFITGDYEQYF. Using reference TRBV18 and TRBJ2-7 for the parts outside the CDR3, the full variable domain is NAGVMQNPRHLVRRRGQEARLRCSPMKGHSHVYWYRQLPEEGLKFMVYLQKENIIDESGMPKERFSAEFPKEGPSILRIQQVVRGDSAAYFCASSPFITGDYEQYFGPGTRLTVT.

The chain employs TRBV11-1 and TRBJ1-3, with TRBD1 matching 8 bases. The CDR3 is 15 amino acids. The J segment lost 1 base and the V segment lost 2 bases, leaving 1 base of the junction unmatched. CDR1 is SGHAT, CDR2 FQDESV, per germline (reference sequence). CDR3: CASSLQGASGNTIYF. The DNA for the CDR3 is TGTGCCAGCAGCTTACAGGGGGCGTCTGGAAACACCATATATTTT.

The rearrangement joins TRBV29-1 to TRBJ2-3, with D uncertain. V gave up 2 bases and J gave up 2 bases, with 14 bases separating them. The V gene's germline CDR1 is SQVTM and CDR2 ANQGSEA. This CDR3 region has 15 residues. CDR3 amino acids: CSVEPSAIFTDTQYF. The DNA for the CDR3 is TGCAGCGTTGAACCGTCAGCCATATTCACAGATACGCAGTATTTT.

This chain connects TRBV5-5 to TRBJ2-1, with D uncertain. There are 14 residues in the CDR3. V shed 6 bases and J shed 7 bases, with 17 bases lying between them. Germline V CDR1 and CDR2: SGHKS, YYEKEE (reference sequence). Here the CDR3 reads CASTQTPDRNEQFF. CDR3 nucleotide sequence: TGTGCCAGCACCCAAACTCCTGACCGGAATGAGCAGTTCTTC.

V usage is TRBV30 and J usage is TRBJ2-1; TRBD1 matches at 9 bases. V gave up 5 bases and J gave up 9 bases; unmatched junction bases: 11. The CDR3 spans 14 residues. Germline CDR1 is GTSNPN and CDR2 is SVGIG (reference sequence). CDR3 region: CAWEGTGLGGEQFF. In nucleotides, the CDR3 is TGTGCCTGGGAAGGGACAGGGTTAGGTGGTGAGCAGTTCTTC.

This rearrangement joins TRBV28 to TRBJ2-7; D might be TRBD2 (6 bases). Deletions cut 5 bases from V and 4 bases from J, with 18 bases between. CDR1 is MDHEN and CDR2 is SYDVKM in the germline V gene. The CDR3 contains 15 residues. The CDR3 region has the DNA TGTGCCAGCAGTAAAACCTTGACTAGTGGATACGAGCAGTACTTC. Its protein product is CASSKTLTSGYEQYF.

The chain carries TRBV7-2 and TRBJ1-2; 9 positions match TRBD1. Trimming at V came to 6 bases and at J to 6 bases, leaving 5 bases not matched to a gene. Germline V gene sequence: CDR1 SGHTA, CDR2 FQGNSA. CDR3 length: 13 residues. This CDR3 is CASSRDRADGYTF. The CDR3 nucleotides are TGTGCCAGCAGTCGGGACAGGGCGGATGGCTACACCTTC.

The chain carries TRBV7-2 and TRBJ1-2; D may be TRBD1 (6 bases). Looked up from germline, CDR1 is SGHTA and CDR2 is FQGNSA. The CDR3 totals 15 residues. V lost 3 bases and J lost 4, with 15 bases in between. In DNA form, the CDR3 reads TGTGCCAGCAGCTTTGTGGACAGAGTTTTCTATGGCTACACCTTC. This sequence encodes CASSFVDRVFYGYTF.

The chain recombines TRBV13 with TRBJ2-7; 8 bases map to TRBD2. The CDR3 loop spans 13 amino acids. Trimming removed 3 bases from V and 6 bases from J; junction bases left unmatched: 4. Germline loops: CDR1 PRHDT, CDR2 FYEKMQ (reference sequence). CDR3 protein: CASSLAGRVEQYF. The DNA for the CDR3 is TGTGCCAGCAGCTTGGCCGGGAGGGTCGAGCAGTACTTC.